This TCR beta chain was obtained from a study of blood T cell repertoires in COVID-19. Assay used: immunoSEQ multiplex PCR; TCRdb lists only in-frame clones, some missing. The repertoire holds around 100,000 clones, with approximately 92% as singletons. The V and J ends lost 5 bases and 3 bases, in that order; junction bases with no gene match: 8. CDR1 MNHNY and CDR2 SVGAGI come from the germline V gene (reference sequence). There are 15 residues in the CDR3. This TCR derives from a man between 45 and 60 years old with active COVID-19. J is TRBJ2-7 and V is TRBV6-6; 9 nucleotides agree with TRBD1. Sequenced: peripheral blood. The CDR3: CASSDGTGKDYEQYF. CDR3 nucleotide sequence: TGTGCCAGCAGTGACGGGACAGGGAAAGACTACGAGCAGTACTTC.